These T cell receptor beta chains were read from a single sample in a study of beta chain features in type 1 diabetes. Assay used: immunoSEQ multiplex PCR; TCRdb lists only in-frame clones, some missing. Of 130,000 to 150,000 clones in the sample, about 13% are singletons; the top ten hold under 1.5%. What was sequenced was central memory CD4+ T cells from blood. These TCRs come from a man in his late teens or twenties with type 1 diabetes. CDR3s include the opening cysteine and the closing phenylalanine or tryptophan. Each record gives: CDR3 protein, CDR3 DNA, V gene, J gene, clone size, D gene. A D gene is named only where the DNA matches it firmly. Size is omitted from some rows. Given values are once, few, many or a class for expanded clones.

CDR3 protein: CASSSTRTNTEAFF; CDR3 DNA: TGTGCCAGCAGTTCCACCCGAACGAACACTGAAGCTTTCTTT; V gene: TRBV27; J gene: TRBJ1-1; clone size: NA; D gene: NA
CDR3 protein: CASSLLGYEQYF; CDR3 DNA: TGTGCCAGCAGTTTACTTGGCTACGAGCAGTACTTC; V gene: TRBV28; J gene: TRBJ2-7; clone size: few; D gene: NA
CDR3 protein: CASSRTSGGLTDTQYF; CDR3 DNA: TGTGCCAGCAGCCGAACTAGCGGGGGGCTCACAGATACGCAGTATTTT; V gene: TRBV25-1; J gene: TRBJ2-3; clone size: NA; D gene: TRBD2
CDR3 protein: CASSPRQETQYF; CDR3 DNA: TGTGCCAGCAGCCCCAGGCAGGAGACCCAGTACTTC; V gene: TRBV6-6; J gene: TRBJ2-5; clone size: NA; D gene: NA
CDR3 protein: CASSQLGTGNTEAFF; CDR3 DNA: TGTGCCAGCAGCCAACTGGGGACCGGGAACACTGAAGCTTTCTTT; V gene: TRBV14; J gene: TRBJ1-1; clone size: NA; D gene: NA
CDR3 protein: CASSLSRGARTGELFF; CDR3 DNA: TGTGCCAGCAGTTTATCGCGGGGGGCGCGGACCGGGGAGCTGTTTTTT; V gene: TRBV28; J gene: TRBJ2-2; clone size: NA; D gene: TRBD2
CDR3 protein: CASSATTYEQYF; CDR3 DNA: TGTGCCAGCAGCGCCACGACCTACGAGCAGTACTTC; V gene: TRBV11-3; J gene: TRBJ2-7; clone size: NA; D gene: NA
CDR3 protein: CAIRGTGLQYNEQFF; CDR3 DNA: TGTGCCATCAGAGGGACGGGGCTTCAATACAATGAGCAGTTCTTC; V gene: TRBV10-3; J gene: TRBJ2-1; clone size: NA; D gene: NA
CDR3 protein: CASSLPTLPQHF; CDR3 DNA: TGTGCCAGCAGTCTTCCGACTCTTCCCCAGCATTTT; V gene: TRBV21-1; J gene: TRBJ1-5; clone size: NA; D gene: NA
CDR3 protein: CASSEGTGHQYGYTF; CDR3 DNA: TGTGCCAGCAGCGAGGGGACAGGGCATCAATATGGCTACACCTTC; V gene: TRBV9; J gene: TRBJ1-2; clone size: few; D gene: TRBD1
CDR3 protein: CASSASRGEMGQLSYEQYF; CDR3 DNA: TGTGCCAGCAGCGCCAGTCGGGGAGAAATGGGACAGCTCTCCTACGAGCAGTACTTC; V gene: TRBV9; J gene: TRBJ2-7; clone size: few; D gene: TRBD1
CDR3 protein: CASSLRLADQETQYF; CDR3 DNA: TGTGCCAGCAGCTTGAGACTAGCGGACCAAGAGACCCAGTACTTC; V gene: TRBV5-4; J gene: TRBJ2-5; clone size: few; D gene: TRBD2
CDR3 protein: CASSLGGAPLGGRDEQYF; CDR3 DNA: TGTGCCAGCAGTTTAGGGGGTGCCCCCCTCGGCGGCCGGGACGAGCAGTACTTC; V gene: TRBV28; J gene: TRBJ2-7; clone size: few; D gene: NA
CDR3 protein: CASSFRTGNQETQYF; CDR3 DNA: TGTGCCAGCAGCTTTAGGACAGGGAACCAAGAGACCCAGTACTTC; V gene: TRBV7-9; J gene: TRBJ2-5; clone size: NA; D gene: TRBD1
CDR3 protein: CATSRERASYEQYF; CDR3 DNA: TGTGCCACCAGCAGAGAGAGGGCTAGTTACGAGCAGTACTTC; V gene: TRBV15; J gene: TRBJ2-7; clone size: few; D gene: NA
CDR3 protein: CASSLPVEASTDTQYF; CDR3 DNA: TGCGCCAGCAGCTTGCCCGTCGAAGCTAGCACAGATACGCAGTATTTT; V gene: TRBV5-1; J gene: TRBJ2-3; clone size: few; D gene: NA
CDR3 protein: CASSQSTRQDRTDTQYF; CDR3 DNA: TGCGCCAGCAGCCAATCCACCCGACAAGACCGCACAGATACGCAGTATTTT; V gene: TRBV4-1; J gene: TRBJ2-3; clone size: few; D gene: NA
CDR3 protein: CASRKQGPGGGSPLHF; CDR3 DNA: TGTGCCAGCAGAAAACAGGGGCCGGGAGGAGGATCACCCCTCCACTTT; V gene: TRBV27; J gene: TRBJ1-6; clone size: NA; D gene: TRBD1
CDR3 protein: CASVDRGVYNEQFF; CDR3 DNA: TGTGCCAGTGTAGACAGGGGAGTCTACAATGAGCAGTTCTTC; V gene: TRBV6-1; J gene: TRBJ2-1; clone size: NA; D gene: TRBD1
CDR3 protein: CASSLDGSSGANVLTF; CDR3 DNA: TGTGCCAGCAGCCTGGACGGGAGCTCTGGGGCCAACGTCCTGACTTTC; V gene: TRBV4-2; J gene: TRBJ2-6; clone size: few; D gene: NA
CDR3 protein: CAWSVVPGLSSYNEQFF; CDR3 DNA: TGTGCCTGGAGTGTGGTTCCGGGACTGAGCTCCTACAATGAGCAGTTCTTC; V gene: TRBV30; J gene: TRBJ2-1; clone size: few; D gene: NA
CDR3 protein: CATQRRATGELFF; CDR3 DNA: TGTGCCACCCAGCGGCGGGCCACCGGGGAGCTGTTTTTT; V gene: TRBV15; J gene: TRBJ2-2; clone size: few; D gene: NA
CDR3 protein: CASSERGDRSPLHF; CDR3 DNA: TGTGCCAGCAGTGAACGCGGGGACCGTTCACCCCTCCACTTT; V gene: TRBV6-1; J gene: TRBJ1-6; clone size: NA; D gene: NA
CDR3 protein: CASSDRGGTDTQYF; CDR3 DNA: TGTGCCAGTAGTGACAGGGGAGGCACGGATACGCAGTATTTT; V gene: TRBV19; J gene: TRBJ2-3; clone size: NA; D gene: TRBD1
CDR3 protein: CASSSGLAGETQYF; CDR3 DNA: TGCGCCAGCAGCTCCGGACTAGCCGGCGAGACCCAGTACTTC; V gene: TRBV5-1; J gene: TRBJ2-5; clone size: few; D gene: TRBD2
CDR3 protein: CASRGGSIADTQYF; CDR3 DNA: TGTGCCTCTAGGGGGGGGTCTATTGCGGATACGCAGTATTTT; V gene: TRBV28; J gene: TRBJ2-3; clone size: NA; D gene: NA
CDR3 protein: CASSMEGSDTQYF; CDR3 DNA: TGTGCCAGCAGCATGGAGGGCTCAGATACGCAGTATTTT; V gene: TRBV11-3; J gene: TRBJ2-3; clone size: few; D gene: NA
CDR3 protein: CAWSRDSSDINTIYF; CDR3 DNA: TGTGCCTGGAGTCGGGACTCATCGGATATAAACACCATATATTTT; V gene: TRBV30; J gene: TRBJ1-3; clone size: NA; D gene: NA
CDR3 protein: CASSSHAGSRLEKLFF; CDR3 DNA: TGTGCCAGTAGTTCCCACGCCGGGTCCAGGTTAGAAAAACTGTTTTTT; V gene: TRBV19; J gene: TRBJ1-4; clone size: NA; D gene: NA
CDR3 protein: CATSREGYTEAFF; CDR3 DNA: TGTGCCACCAGCAGAGAAGGGTACACTGAAGCTTTCTTT; V gene: TRBV15; J gene: TRBJ1-1; clone size: NA; D gene: NA
CDR3 protein: CASSLAGGTLQEQYF; CDR3 DNA: TGTGCCAGCAGCCTAGCGGGGGGGACCCTCCAGGAGCAGTACTTC; V gene: TRBV7-2; J gene: TRBJ2-7; clone size: few; D gene: TRBD2
CDR3 protein: CASSLMGDQETQYF; CDR3 DNA: TGTGCCAGCAGCTTAATGGGGGACCAAGAGACCCAGTACTTC; V gene: TRBV7-2; J gene: TRBJ2-5; clone size: few; D gene: NA
CDR3 protein: CASSIFTGINTDNEQFF; CDR3 DNA: TGTGCCAGCAGCATTTTTACCGGGATCAACACCGACAATGAGCAGTTCTTC; V gene: TRBV5-8; J gene: TRBJ2-1; clone size: NA; D gene: NA
CDR3 protein: CASSGSGYEQYF; CDR3 DNA: TGTGCCAGCAGTGGAAGCGGCTACGAGCAGTACTTC; V gene: TRBV28; J gene: TRBJ2-7; clone size: many; D gene: NA
CDR3 protein: CASSLGTGGAYEQYF; CDR3 DNA: TGTGCCAGCAGCTTGGGGACAGGAGGGGCCTACGAGCAGTACTTC; V gene: TRBV7-2; J gene: TRBJ2-7; clone size: many; D gene: TRBD1
CDR3 protein: CASSQDLVVGRALSYNSPLHF; CDR3 DNA: TGCGCCAGCAGCCAAGATTTGGTGGTCGGCAGGGCTCTCTCCTATAATTCACCCCTCCACTTT; V gene: TRBV4-1; J gene: TRBJ1-6; clone size: NA; D gene: NA
CDR3 protein: CAISQNVQETQYF; CDR3 DNA: TGTGCCATCAGCCAGAACGTCCAAGAGACCCAGTACTTC; V gene: TRBV10-3; J gene: TRBJ2-5; clone size: many; D gene: NA
CDR3 protein: CASSLYYGYTF; CDR3 DNA: TGTGCCAGCAGCTTATACTATGGCTACACCTTC; V gene: TRBV7-2; J gene: TRBJ1-2; clone size: NA; D gene: NA
CDR3 protein: CASSSRRGIKGDIQYF; CDR3 DNA: TGTGCCAGCAGCTCCCGCAGGGGGATTAAGGGAGACATTCAGTACTTC; V gene: TRBV28; J gene: TRBJ2-4; clone size: NA; D gene: TRBD1
CDR3 protein: CASSLEGTATDTQYF; CDR3 DNA: TGTGCCAGCAGCTTGGAAGGGACAGCCACAGATACGCAGTATTTT; V gene: TRBV5-4; J gene: TRBJ2-3; clone size: NA; D gene: TRBD1
CDR3 protein: CASKDNNEQFF; CDR3 DNA: TGTGCCAGCAAGGATAACAATGAGCAGTTCTTC; V gene: TRBV2; J gene: TRBJ2-1; clone size: NA; D gene: NA
CDR3 protein: CARGGHRGATDTQYF; CDR3 DNA: TGTGCCAGAGGGGGCCACCGGGGGGCCACAGATACGCAGTATTTT; V gene: TRBV6-1; J gene: TRBJ2-3; clone size: few; D gene: NA
CDR3 protein: CAWTNSPYEQYF; CDR3 DNA: TGTGCCTGGACTAACAGTCCCTACGAGCAGTACTTC; V gene: TRBV30; J gene: TRBJ2-7; clone size: few; D gene: NA
CDR3 protein: CSALPNTEAFF; CDR3 DNA: TGCAGTGCCCTCCCAAACACTGAAGCTTTCTTT; V gene: TRBV20-1; J gene: TRBJ1-1; clone size: few; D gene: NA
CDR3 protein: CASSIQGWAFF; CDR3 DNA: TGTGCCAGCAGCATTCAGGGGTGGGCTTTCTTT; V gene: TRBV25-1; J gene: TRBJ1-1; clone size: few; D gene: NA
CDR3 protein: CASSVECRGRNSNQPQHF; CDR3 DNA: TGTGCCAGCAGCGTAGAGTGCAGGGGGCGGAATAGCAATCAGCCCCAGCATTTT; V gene: TRBV9; J gene: TRBJ1-5; clone size: NA; D gene: TRBD1
CDR3 protein: CASSLLREQYF; CDR3 DNA: TGTGCCAGCAGCTTATTGCGCGAGCAGTACTTC; V gene: TRBV7-2; J gene: TRBJ2-7; clone size: few; D gene: NA
CDR3 protein: CASSARGTYEQYF; CDR3 DNA: TGTGCCAGCAGTGCCCGGGGGACGTACGAGCAGTACTTC; V gene: TRBV2; J gene: TRBJ2-7; clone size: NA; D gene: NA
CDR3 protein: CASSSSVGTAKTYEQYF; CDR3 DNA: TGTGCCAGCAGTTCCTCCGTCGGGACAGCAAAAACCTACGAGCAGTACTTC; V gene: TRBV28; J gene: TRBJ2-7; clone size: NA; D gene: TRBD1
CDR3 protein: CASSADPRYTEAFF; CDR3 DNA: TGTGCCAGCAGCGCGGACCCTCGGTACACTGAAGCTTTCTTT; V gene: TRBV9; J gene: TRBJ1-1; clone size: NA; D gene: NA
CDR3 protein: CASSSGTQTYEQYF; CDR3 DNA: TGTGCCAGCAGCTCCGGGACACAGACTTACGAGCAGTACTTC; V gene: TRBV7-8; J gene: TRBJ2-7; clone size: NA; D gene: NA
CDR3 protein: CSVEGQGSEQYF; CDR3 DNA: TGCAGCGTTGAGGGACAGGGAAGCGAGCAGTACTTC; V gene: TRBV29-1; J gene: TRBJ2-7; clone size: many; D gene: TRBD1
CDR3 protein: CASSTDGLNTEAFF; CDR3 DNA: TGCGCCAGCAGCACGGACGGACTGAACACTGAAGCTTTCTTT; V gene: TRBV5-1; J gene: TRBJ1-1; clone size: many; D gene: NA
CDR3 protein: CATRTSGQETQYF; CDR3 DNA: TGTGCCACCAGGACTAGCGGCCAAGAGACCCAGTACTTC; V gene: TRBV10-3; J gene: TRBJ2-5; clone size: NA; D gene: TRBD2
CDR3 protein: CATWGGGGYQPQHF; CDR3 DNA: TGTGCTACCTGGGGGGGCGGCGGATATCAGCCCCAGCATTTT; V gene: TRBV28; J gene: TRBJ1-5; clone size: NA; D gene: NA